Each of the 27 T cell receptor beta chains below was sequenced from the same sample in a study of Graves' ophthalmopathy and Graves' hyperthyroidism. Scientists amplified the TCR beta CDR3 regions from RNA transcripts. HTBI primers were employed in first-round RT-PCR, then a second-round multiplex PCR followed. TCRdb re-called the multiplex PCR reads through MiXCR, storing one row per CDR3 protein. Of approximately 460,000 distinct CDR3 sequences in the sample, over 13% were seen once. The material sequenced was blood. Source of these receptors: a woman aged 30 to 39 with Graves' ophthalmopathy.

This clonotype occurred many times. This chain connects TRBV5-1 to TRBJ2-5; 9 bases match TRBD2. Germline V CDR1 and CDR2: SGHRS, YFSETQ. Trimming took 4 bases from V and 5 from J; bases not matched to a gene: 15. This CDR3 region has 17 residues. CDR3 nucleotides: TGCGCCAGCAGCATCAAGCCCCTGACTAGCGGAGGGGAGACCCAGTACTTC. Protein: CASSIKPLTSGGETQYF.

At least ten counts were recorded for this clonotype. This chain uses TRBV12-3 or TRBV12-4 with TRBJ2-5, with 12 bases matching TRBD2. With V trimmed by 6 bases and J by 1 base, 6 bases remained unmatched. The CDR3 has 16 residues. CDR3: CASSLRTSGAQETQYF. The CDR3 bases are TGTGCCAGCAGCCTCCGGACTAGCGGGGCCCAAGAGACCCAGTACTTC.

The chain employs TRBV20-1 and TRBJ1-6, with D possibly TRBD1 on 5 matching bases. CDR1 DFQATT and CDR2 SNEGSKA come from the germline V gene (reference sequence). CDR3 length equals 14 residues. The V end lost 0 bases, the J end lost 9 bases, and 12 bases lay between the germline ends. CDR3 loop: CSARDRQGGSPLHF. In nucleotides, the CDR3 is TGCAGTGCTAGAGATCGGCAGGGAGGTTCACCCCTCCACTTT.

This clonotype was seen many times. The chain links TRBV29-1 to TRBJ2-7; D is possibly TRBD1 (6 bases). Looked up from germline, CDR1 is SQVTM and CDR2 is ANQGSEA. V was pared by 4 bases and J by 2 bases, with 18 bases between. The CDR3 covers 15 residues. As DNA, the CDR3 is TGCAGCGTTGCTTCCCCAGGGGCACCGGCCTACGAGCAGTACTTC. It is translated as CSVASPGAPAYEQYF.

The CDR3 nucleotides are TGTGCCAGCAAACGAAAGCGGAGCCCTACGTACGAGCAGTACTTC. Protein product: CASKRKRSPTYEQYF. The V call is TRBV14, the J call TRBJ2-7; possible D gene TRBD2, 5 bases. This CDR3 contains 15 residues. Trimming pared 7 bases from V and 4 bases from J, leaving 20 bases between. Germline CDR1 and CDR2: SGHDN and FVKESK.

To note about this clonotype: The germline gene is not matched at one end of the junction; a read error may be the cause. The J gene is TRBJ2-4, the V gene TRBV6-1; 7 bases align to TRBD2. The CDR3 is made up of 18 amino acids. The germline V gene encodes CDR1 MNHNS and CDR2 SASEGT. The DNA for the CDR3 is TGTTCCAGCAGTGCCCGGAGATGGGGGAGCGGGACCCAGAACATTCAGTACTTC. Protein sequence: CSSSARRWGSGTQNIQYF.

This clonotype came up many times. V is TRBV27 and J is TRBJ1-2, with D maybe TRBD1 (6 bases). From germline, CDR1 is MNHEY and CDR2 SMNVEV (reference sequence). The CDR3 covers 16 residues. V lost 0 bases to trimming and J lost 6 bases, with 17 bases between them. The CDR3 DNA follows: TGTGCCAGCAGTTTATCGGGGGGCTTCAGGGAAAATGGCTACACCTTC. Its translation is CASSLSGGFRENGYTF.

This clonotype was detected ten times or more. The chain couples TRBV29-1 to TRBJ2-6; D gene uncertain. The V gene's germline CDR1 is SQVTM and CDR2 ANQGSEA. The CDR3 runs 15 residues. V was pared by 2 bases and J by 0 bases, with 8 bases between. CDR3: CSVEWVSSGANVLTF. The CDR3, as DNA: TGCAGCGTTGAATGGGTCAGCTCTGGGGCCAACGTCCTGACTTTC.

Ten or more counts support this clonotype. This sequence joins TRBV6-5 and TRBJ1-1; D unresolved. V was shortened by 3 bases and J by 4 bases, with 6 bases between the two germline ends. Looked up from germline, CDR1 is MNHEY and CDR2 is SVGAGI. The CDR3 extends over 12 amino acids. In DNA form, the CDR3 reads TGTGCCAGCAGTTATTTGGGCACTGAAGCTTTCTTT. Protein product: CASSYLGTEAFF.

The sample holds many counts of this clonotype. The chain has TRBV6-5 and TRBJ2-7; 11 bases are a match to TRBD1. CDR3 length: 14 amino acids. With 5 bases clipped from V and 7 bases from J, the junction kept 7 bases outside the gene matches. CDR1 is MNHEY, CDR2 SVGAGI, per germline. The CDR3 DNA sequence: TGTGCCAGCAGTCCGGGACAGGGGGTTCTGGAGCAGTACTTC. Its protein is CASSPGQGVLEQYF.

This clonotype has ten or more counts. The chain links TRBV11-3 to TRBJ2-7; tentatively, D is TRBD1 (6 bases). The V gene lost 1 base and the J gene lost 0 bases, with 10 bases spanning the gap. Germline V gene lookup returns CDR1 SGHNT and CDR2 YENEEA. The length of the CDR3 is 15 residues. The CDR3 DNA follows: TGTGCCAGCAGCTTAGGCGGACAGCGCTCCTACGAGCAGTACTTC. Protein: CASSLGGQRSYEQYF.

This clonotype showed up many times. The gene calls are TRBV7-9 and TRBJ1-6; TRBD1 is a possible D gene (6 bases). CDR3 length: 16 amino acids. The V end was cut by 5 bases, the J end by 7 bases, with 18 bases between. Germline V gives CDR1 SEHNR, CDR2 FQNEAQ (reference sequence). The CDR3 DNA reads TGTGCCAGCAGCCGGTTGGCGGGGGCGAGGAATTCACCCCTCCACTTT. Its protein product is CASSRLAGARNSPLHF.

On this clonotype: The final CDR3 position lacks the conserved phenylalanine or tryptophan, pointing to a likely read error. The chain couples TRBV24-1 to TRBJ2-7; 9 nucleotides agree with TRBD1. Germline CDR1 KGHDR, CDR2 SFDVKD. The ends lost 8 bases at V and 6 bases at J; junction bases unmatched: 7. The CDR3 loop spans 13 amino acids. The CDR3 region has the DNA TGTGCCACCATGGGACAGGGAACGTCCGAGCAGTACTAC. Encoded protein: CATMGQGTSEQYY.

This clonotype was counted ten times or more. The chain joins TRBV5-1 to TRBJ1-5, with 7 bases matching TRBD1. CDR1 is SGHRS, CDR2 YFSETQ, per germline. This CDR3 spans 15 amino acids. V lost 4 bases and J lost 6; bases outside the gene matches: 10. The CDR3 loop is CASSPEGTGAQPQHF. CDR3 DNA sequence: TGCGCCAGCAGCCCGGAGGGAACAGGGGCTCAGCCCCAGCATTTT.

This clonotype showed up many times. V usage is TRBV7-9 and J usage is TRBJ2-7; 9 bases align to TRBD2. This CDR3 has 13 amino acids. Trimming removed 6 bases from V and 5 bases from J; junction bases left unmatched: 5. CDR1 SEHNR and CDR2 FQNEAQ come from the germline V gene (reference sequence). Here the CDR3 DNA reads TGTGCCAGCAGTTGGACTAGCGTCGACGAGCAGTACTTC. It yields the protein CASSWTSVDEQYF.

This clonotype was observed many times. The V call is TRBV20-1, the J call TRBJ2-5; D is possibly TRBD1 (6 bases). The CDR3 length is 11 residues. With 5 bases removed from V and 4 bases from J, the gap between germline ends came to 8 bases. In germline, CDR1 is DFQATT, CDR2 SNEGSKA (reference sequence). DNA of the CDR3: TGCAGTGCTCAGGACAGAGAGACCCAGTACTTC. It encodes CSAQDRETQYF.

The gene calls are TRBV3-1 and TRBJ2-2; the D gene is possibly TRBD1 (5 bases). The CDR3 totals 16 residues. Germline V CDR1 and CDR2: LGHDT, YNNKEL (reference sequence). Trimming took 4 bases from V and 4 from J, leaving 16 bases between them. CDR3 protein: CASSPKTYGATGELFF. CDR3 sequence (DNA): TGTGCCAGCAGCCCAAAAACCTATGGGGCCACCGGGGAGCTGTTTTTT.

This clonotype was recorded at least ten times. The CDR3 is CASSMTGTGRETQYF. The CDR3 bases are TGTGCCAGCAGCATGACCGGGACAGGGAGAGAGACCCAGTACTTC. V is TRBV7-2 and J is TRBJ2-5, with 9 bases fitting TRBD1. The CDR3 runs 15 residues. CDR1 and CDR2 from the germline V gene are SGHTA and FQGNSA. V was pared by 5 bases and J by 4 bases, with 8 bases of the junction left unmatched.

V is TRBV12-3 or TRBV12-4 and J is TRBJ2-4; D gene ambiguous. The CDR3 loop spans 18 amino acids. Deletions cut 10 bases from V and 0 bases from J, with 25 bases between. The CDR3 sequence: CANKPVRWRFRAKNIQYF. The CDR3 bases are TGTGCCAACAAGCCAGTGCGCTGGCGTTTCCGAGCCAAAAACATTCAGTACTTC.

This clonotype has a count of ten or more. V gene TRBV28 combines with J gene TRBJ2-7; TRBD1 or TRBD2 may be the D gene (5 bases each). Trimming removed 5 bases from V and 3 bases from J, with 14 bases in between. The germline V gene encodes CDR1 MDHEN and CDR2 SYDVKM. This CDR3 comprises 14 residues. CDR3 nucleotides: TGTGCCAGCAGTGCCTTTAGGGGACGCTACGAGCAGTACTTC. Protein: CASSAFRGRYEQYF.

The table lists this clonotype with many counts. The CDR3 sequence: CATSDHRGQLGYTF. The CDR3 DNA is TGTGCCACCAGCGATCACAGGGGGCAGTTAGGCTACACCTTC. The chain has TRBV24-1 and TRBJ1-2; 9 bases fit TRBD1. V dropped 7 bases and J dropped 8; count of bases not matched to a gene: 10. Germline CDR1 reads KGHDR; CDR2 reads SFDVKD. The CDR3 has 14 amino acids.

The table lists this clonotype with many counts. The chain recombines TRBV7-9 with TRBJ2-7; a weak D match, TRBD1 (5 bases). There are 14 residues in the CDR3. Germline CDR1 and CDR2: SEHNR and FQNEAQ (reference sequence). V was clipped by 0 bases and J by 5 bases, with 11 bases between them. DNA of the CDR3: TGTGCCAGCAGCTTAGCTCACAGGTCCCACGAGCAGTACTTC. It encodes CASSLAHRSHEQYF.

This clonotype was observed at least ten times. This rearrangement joins TRBV2 to TRBJ1-5, with 10 bases identical to TRBD1. The J segment lost 5 bases and the V segment lost 3 bases, leaving 4 bases of the junction unmatched. Germline-derived CDR1 and CDR2 are SNHLY and FYNNEI. This CDR3 region has 15 residues. The CDR3 DNA sequence: TGTGCCAGCAGTGAGAAAGACAGGGGGCATCAGCCCCAGCATTTT. Encoded protein: CASSEKDRGHQPQHF.

At least ten counts were recorded for this clonotype. The CDR3 sequence is CASSYSAHQSYEQYF. CDR3 DNA sequence: TGTGCCAGCAGTTACTCTGCTCACCAGTCCTACGAGCAGTACTTC. The J gene is TRBJ2-7, the V gene TRBV6-5; D remains unclear. V shed 0 bases and J shed 1 base, with 10 bases lying between them. The CDR3 loop spans 15 amino acids. Per germline, CDR1 MNHEY and CDR2 SVGAGI.

This clonotype occurred a few times. The chain employs TRBV7-2 and TRBJ1-5; D possibly corresponds to TRBD1 (5 bases). The CDR3 is 13 residues long. Germline assignment: CDR1 SGHTA and CDR2 FQGNSA. V gave up 5 bases and J gave up 7 bases, with 12 bases separating them. Here the CDR3 reads CTSSRGTAQPQHF. CDR3 in DNA: TGTACCAGCAGCCGCGGGACCGCCCAGCCCCAGCATTTT.

There are many counts of this clonotype. This may be a read error: a much more frequent sequence differs by one nucleotide. This chain links TRBV12-3 or TRBV12-4 with TRBJ2-7; D gene uncertain. The V gene lost 3 bases and the J gene lost 2 bases, with 5 bases spanning the gap. This CDR3 has 12 residues. The CDR3 is CASSLYPYEQYF. The CDR3 DNA is TGTGCCAGCAGTTTGTACCCCTACGAGCAGTACTTC.

In this sample, this clonotype turned up many times. V is TRBV18 and J is TRBJ2-5, with D possibly TRBD1 on 6 matching bases. Germline V gene data show CDR1 as KGHSH and CDR2 as LQKENI. The CDR3 contains 15 residues. Trimming removed 6 bases from V and 5 bases from J, with 19 bases in between. Here the CDR3 reads CASSQVDSTQETQYF. CDR3 sequence (DNA): TGTGCCAGCTCTCAGGTGGACAGTACCCAGGAGACCCAGTACTTC.